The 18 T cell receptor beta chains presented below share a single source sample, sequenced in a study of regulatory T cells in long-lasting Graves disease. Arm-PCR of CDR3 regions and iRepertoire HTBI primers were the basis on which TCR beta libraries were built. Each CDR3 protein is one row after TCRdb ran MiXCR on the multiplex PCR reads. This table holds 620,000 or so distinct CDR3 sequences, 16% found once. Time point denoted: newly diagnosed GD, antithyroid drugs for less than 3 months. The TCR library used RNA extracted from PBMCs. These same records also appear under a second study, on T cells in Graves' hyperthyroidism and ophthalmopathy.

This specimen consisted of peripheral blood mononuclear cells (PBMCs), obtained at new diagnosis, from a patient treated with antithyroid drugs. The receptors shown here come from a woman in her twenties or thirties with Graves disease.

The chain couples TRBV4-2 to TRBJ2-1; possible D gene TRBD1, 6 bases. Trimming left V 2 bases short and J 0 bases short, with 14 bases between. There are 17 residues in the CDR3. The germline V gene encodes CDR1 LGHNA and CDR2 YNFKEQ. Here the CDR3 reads CASSQSVGTSSYNEQFF. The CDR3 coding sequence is TGTGCCAGCAGCCAATCTGTCGGGACAAGCTCCTACAATGAGCAGTTCTTC.

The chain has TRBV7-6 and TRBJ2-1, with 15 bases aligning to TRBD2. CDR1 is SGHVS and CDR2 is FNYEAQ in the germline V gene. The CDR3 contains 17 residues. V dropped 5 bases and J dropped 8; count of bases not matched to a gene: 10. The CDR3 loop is CASSAGLAGGWRDEQFF. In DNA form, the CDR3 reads TGTGCCAGCAGCGCCGGACTAGCGGGAGGGTGGAGGGATGAGCAGTTCTTC.

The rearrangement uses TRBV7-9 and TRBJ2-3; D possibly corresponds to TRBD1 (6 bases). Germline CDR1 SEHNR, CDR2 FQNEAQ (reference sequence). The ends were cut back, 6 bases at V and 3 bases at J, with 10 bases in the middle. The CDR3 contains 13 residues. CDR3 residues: CASRAQGTDTQYF. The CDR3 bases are TGTGCCAGCAGGGCACAGGGAACAGATACGCAGTATTTT.

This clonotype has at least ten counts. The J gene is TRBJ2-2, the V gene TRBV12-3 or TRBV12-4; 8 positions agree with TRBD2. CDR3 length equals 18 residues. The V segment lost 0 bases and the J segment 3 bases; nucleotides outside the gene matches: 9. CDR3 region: CASSLAAGVFSDTGELFF. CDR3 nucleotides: TGTGCCAGCAGTTTAGCAGCGGGAGTATTTTCGGACACCGGGGAGCTGTTTTTT.

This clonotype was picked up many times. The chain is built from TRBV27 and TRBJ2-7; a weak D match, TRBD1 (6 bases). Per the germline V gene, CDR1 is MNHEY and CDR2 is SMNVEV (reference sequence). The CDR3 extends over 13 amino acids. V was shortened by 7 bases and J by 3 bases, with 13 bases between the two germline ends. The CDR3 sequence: CASTRGPDYEQYF. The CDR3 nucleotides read TGTGCCAGCACCAGGGGTCCAGACTACGAGCAGTACTTC.

The CDR3 DNA follows: TGTGCCAGCAGAACCCGGGACAGGGGTGAAAAACTGTTTTTT. Its protein product is CASRTRDRGEKLFF. The chain recombines TRBV5-6 with TRBJ1-4, with 10 bases fitting TRBD1. The CDR3 runs 14 residues. Germline V CDR1 and CDR2: SGHDT, YYEEEE. Trimming at V came to 5 bases and at J to 7 bases, leaving 5 bases not matched to a gene.

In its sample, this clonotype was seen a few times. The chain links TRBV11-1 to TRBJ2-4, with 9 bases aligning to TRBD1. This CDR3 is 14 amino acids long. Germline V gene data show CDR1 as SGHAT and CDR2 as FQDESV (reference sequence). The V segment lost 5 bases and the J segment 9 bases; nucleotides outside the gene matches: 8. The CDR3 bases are TGTGCCAGCAGCCCCCGGGACAGGGTCTCCATTCAGTACTTC. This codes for CASSPRDRVSIQYF. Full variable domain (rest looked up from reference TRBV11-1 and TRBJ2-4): EAEVAQSPRYKITEKSQAVAFWCDPISGHATLYWYRQILGQGPELLVQFQDESVVDDSQLPKDRFSAERLKGVDSTLKIQPAELGDSAMYLCASSPRDRVSIQYFGAGTRLSVL.

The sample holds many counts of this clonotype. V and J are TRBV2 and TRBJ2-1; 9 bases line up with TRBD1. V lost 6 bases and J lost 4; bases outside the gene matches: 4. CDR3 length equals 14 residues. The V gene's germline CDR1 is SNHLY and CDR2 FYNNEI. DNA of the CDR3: TGTGCCAGCAGGGGGACAGGGCTTTACAATGAGCAGTTCTTC. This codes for CASRGTGLYNEQFF.

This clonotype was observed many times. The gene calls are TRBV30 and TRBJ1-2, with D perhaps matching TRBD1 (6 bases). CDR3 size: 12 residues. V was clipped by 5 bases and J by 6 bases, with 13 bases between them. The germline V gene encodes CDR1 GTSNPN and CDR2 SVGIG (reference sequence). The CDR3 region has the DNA TGTGCCTGGTTTCACAGGGCTCATGGCTACACCTTC. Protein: CAWFHRAHGYTF. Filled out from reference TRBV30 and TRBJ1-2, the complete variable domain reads SQTIHQWPATLVQPVGSPLSLECTVEGTSNPNLYWYRQAAGRGLQLLFYSVGIGQISSEVPQNLSASRPQDRQFILSSKKLLLSDSGFYLCAWFHRAHGYTFGSGTRLTVV.

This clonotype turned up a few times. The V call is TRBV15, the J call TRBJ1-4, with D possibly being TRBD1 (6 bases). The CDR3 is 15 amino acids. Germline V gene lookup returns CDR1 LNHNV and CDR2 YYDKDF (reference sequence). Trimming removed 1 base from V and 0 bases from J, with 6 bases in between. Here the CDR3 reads CATSRAGATNEKLFF. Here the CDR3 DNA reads TGTGCCACCAGCAGAGCAGGGGCAACTAATGAAAAACTGTTTTTT.

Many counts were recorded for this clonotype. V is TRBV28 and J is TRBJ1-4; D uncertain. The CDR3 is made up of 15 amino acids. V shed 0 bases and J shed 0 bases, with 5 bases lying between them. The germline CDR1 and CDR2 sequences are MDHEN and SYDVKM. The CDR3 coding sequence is TGTGCCAGCAGTTTATGGTCCGCAACTAATGAAAAACTGTTTTTT. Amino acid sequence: CASSLWSATNEKLFF.

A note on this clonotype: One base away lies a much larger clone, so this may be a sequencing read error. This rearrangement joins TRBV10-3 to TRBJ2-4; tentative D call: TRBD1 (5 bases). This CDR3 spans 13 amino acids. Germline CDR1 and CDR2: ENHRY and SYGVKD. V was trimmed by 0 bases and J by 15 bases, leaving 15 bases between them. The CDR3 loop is CAISESTVAGWYF. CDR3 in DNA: TGTGCCATCAGTGAGTCGACAGTAGCTGGTTGGTACTTC.

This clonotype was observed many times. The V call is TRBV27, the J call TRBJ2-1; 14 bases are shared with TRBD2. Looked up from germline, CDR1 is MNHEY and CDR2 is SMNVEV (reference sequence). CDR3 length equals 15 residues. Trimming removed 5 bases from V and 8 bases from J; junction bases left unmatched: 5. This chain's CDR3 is CASSKRLAGGYEQFF. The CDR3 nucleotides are TGTGCCAGCAGTAAGAGACTAGCGGGAGGGTATGAGCAGTTCTTC.

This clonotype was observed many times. The CDR3 protein is CASSLGTANQPQHF. CDR3 DNA sequence: TGTGCCAGTAGTCTCGGGACAGCCAATCAGCCCCAGCATTTT. The chain couples TRBV19 to TRBJ1-5; 7 bases are shared with TRBD1. Germline values: CDR1 LNHDA, CDR2 SQIVND (reference sequence). V trimming: 5 bases; J trimming: 3 bases; junction bases outside the gene matches: 4. CDR3 length: 14 residues.

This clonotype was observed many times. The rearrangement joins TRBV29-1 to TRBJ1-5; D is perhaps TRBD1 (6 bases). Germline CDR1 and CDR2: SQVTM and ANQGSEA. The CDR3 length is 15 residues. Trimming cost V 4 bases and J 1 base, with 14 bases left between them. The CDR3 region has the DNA TGCAGCGTTGTCGAACAGGGTGTGAGCAATCAGCCCCAGCATTTT. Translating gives CSVVEQGVSNQPQHF.

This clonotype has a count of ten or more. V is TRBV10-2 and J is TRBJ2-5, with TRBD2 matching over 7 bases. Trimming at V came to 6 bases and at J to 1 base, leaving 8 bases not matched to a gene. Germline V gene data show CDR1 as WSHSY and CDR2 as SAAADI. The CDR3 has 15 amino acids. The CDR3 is CASRGLGGPQETQYF. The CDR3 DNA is TGCGCCAGCAGGGGCTTGGGAGGGCCCCAAGAGACCCAGTACTTC.

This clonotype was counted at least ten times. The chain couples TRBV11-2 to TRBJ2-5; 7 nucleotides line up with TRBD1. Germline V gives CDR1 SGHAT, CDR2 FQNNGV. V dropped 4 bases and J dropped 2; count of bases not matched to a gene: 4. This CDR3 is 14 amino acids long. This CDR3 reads CASSWWGQQETQYF. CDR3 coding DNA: TGTGCCAGCAGCTGGTGGGGACAGCAAGAGACCCAGTACTTC.

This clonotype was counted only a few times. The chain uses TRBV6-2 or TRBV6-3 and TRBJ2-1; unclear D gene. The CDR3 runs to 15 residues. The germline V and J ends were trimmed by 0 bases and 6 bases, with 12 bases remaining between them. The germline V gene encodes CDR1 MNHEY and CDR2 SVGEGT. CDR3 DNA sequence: TGTGCCAGCAGTTACTCCCGCGCGCTGGCCAATGAGCAGTTCTTC. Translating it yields CASSYSRALANEQFF.